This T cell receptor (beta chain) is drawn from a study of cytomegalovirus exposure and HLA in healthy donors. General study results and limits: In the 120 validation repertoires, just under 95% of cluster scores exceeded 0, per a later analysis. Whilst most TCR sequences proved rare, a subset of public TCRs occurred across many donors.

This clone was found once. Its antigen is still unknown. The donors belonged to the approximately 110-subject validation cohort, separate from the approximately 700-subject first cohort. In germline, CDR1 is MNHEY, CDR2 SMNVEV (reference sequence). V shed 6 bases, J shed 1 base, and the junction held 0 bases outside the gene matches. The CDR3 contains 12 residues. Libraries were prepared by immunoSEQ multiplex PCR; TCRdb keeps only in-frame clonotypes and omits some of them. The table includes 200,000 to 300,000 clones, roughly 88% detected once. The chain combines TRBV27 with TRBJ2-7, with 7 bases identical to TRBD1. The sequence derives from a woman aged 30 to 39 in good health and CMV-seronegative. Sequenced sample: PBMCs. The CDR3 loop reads CASRGQSYEQYF. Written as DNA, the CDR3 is TGTGCCAGCAGGGGACAGTCCTACGAGCAGTACTTC.